The sequence of this TCR beta chain was determined in a study of blood T cell repertoires in COVID-19. CDR1 is MNHEY, CDR2 SMNVEV, per germline (reference sequence). J gave up 0 bases and V 5 bases, and 0 bases lay outside the gene matches. This CDR3 comprises 14 residues. Libraries were prepared by immunoSEQ multiplex PCR; TCRdb keeps only in-frame clonotypes and omits some of them. The profile shows about 210,000 clones, about 90% of them singletons. The chain employs TRBV27 and TRBJ2-4; 8 bases agree with TRBD1. The source of this sequence is a man aged 30 to 45 with acute or convalescent COVID-19. The sequencing input was peripheral blood. DNA for the CDR3: TGTGCCAGCAGTGACAGGGGAGCCAAAAACATTCAGTACTTC. It specifies CASSDRGAKNIQYF.